Listed below are T cell receptor beta chains from one sample, sequenced in a study of breast tumors, draining lymph nodes, adjacent tissues. TCRdb analysed the multiplex PCR reads with MiXCR anew, one entry per CDR3 protein. The sample has around 130,000 distinct CDR3 sequences, about 20% seen once; the top ten hold about 2.2%. Sequencing was performed on axillary lymph node tissue. The source is a female donor with breast cancer. Some clones in this sample may be carry-over from other donors' samples. Each CDR3 is given with its conserved first and last residue. The order of the fields is V gene, clone size, J gene, D gene, CDR3 DNA, CDR3 protein. A D gene is named only where the DNA matches it firmly. Not every row has a clone size; where given, it reads once, few, many or a size class.

v_gene: TRBV5-1; abundance: many; j_gene: TRBJ2-5; d_gene: TRBD2; CDR3nt: TGCGCCAGCACCTGGACTAGCGGAATCCAAGAGACCCAGTACTTC; CDR3aa: CASTWTSGIQETQYF
v_gene: TRBV20-1; abundance: NA; j_gene: TRBJ2-3; d_gene: TRBD1; CDR3nt: TGCAGTGCTAGAGTTGGCAGGGGGCCTCCGGATACGCAGTATTTT; CDR3aa: CSARVGRGPPDTQYF
v_gene: TRBV24-1; abundance: many; j_gene: TRBJ1-2; d_gene: NA; CDR3nt: TGTGCCACCAGCGATGGTATTTCCTATGGCTACACCTTC; CDR3aa: CATSDGISYGYTF
v_gene: TRBV12-3/TRBV12-4; abundance: many; j_gene: TRBJ2-1; d_gene: NA; CDR3nt: TGTGCCAGCGCGGGGTTGGGGTACAATGAGCAGTTCTTC; CDR3aa: CASAGLGYNEQFF
v_gene: TRBV5-1; abundance: many; j_gene: TRBJ1-4; d_gene: NA; CDR3nt: TGCGCCAGCAGCTTGGCGGGCAGTTCAGTGGAAAAACTGTTTTTT; CDR3aa: CASSLAGSSVEKLFF
v_gene: TRBV7-2; abundance: many; j_gene: TRBJ1-2; d_gene: NA; CDR3nt: TGTGCCAGCAGCTTAGAGCTAAGCTATGGCTACACCTTC; CDR3aa: CASSLELSYGYTF
v_gene: TRBV28; abundance: NA; j_gene: TRBJ2-1; d_gene: NA; CDR3nt: TGTGCCAGCAGTTTATCCCAGACCCTCTACGATGAGCAGTTCTTC; CDR3aa: CASSLSQTLYDEQFF
v_gene: TRBV7-2; abundance: NA; j_gene: TRBJ1-1; d_gene: TRBD1; CDR3nt: TGTGCCAGCAGCTTAGGACAGACAGGGTACACTGAAGCTTTCTTT; CDR3aa: CASSLGQTGYTEAFF
v_gene: TRBV20-1; abundance: many; j_gene: TRBJ2-3; d_gene: NA; CDR3nt: TGCAGTGCTAGAGACCAGGGGTCCACAGATACGCAGTATTTT; CDR3aa: CSARDQGSTDTQYF
v_gene: TRBV5-1; abundance: many; j_gene: TRBJ2-1; d_gene: NA; CDR3nt: TGCGCCAGCAGCTACTGGGGACCCACAATATCCTACAATGAGCAGTTCTTC; CDR3aa: CASSYWGPTISYNEQFF
v_gene: TRBV27; abundance: many; j_gene: TRBJ2-5; d_gene: NA; CDR3nt: TGTGCCAGTAGGGAGGACAGGTCTAAAGAGACCCAGTACTTC; CDR3aa: CASREDRSKETQYF
v_gene: TRBV7-9; abundance: few; j_gene: TRBJ1-1; d_gene: NA; CDR3nt: TGTGCCAGCAGCTGGGGTAACACTGAAGCTTTCTTT; CDR3aa: CASSWGNTEAFF
v_gene: TRBV7-2; abundance: NA; j_gene: TRBJ2-1; d_gene: TRBD2; CDR3nt: TGTGCCAGCAGCTCTGGACTAGCGGGAGGTTTTGGGCACAATGAGCAGTTCTTC; CDR3aa: CASSSGLAGGFGHNEQFF
v_gene: TRBV27; abundance: many; j_gene: TRBJ1-5; d_gene: TRBD1; CDR3nt: TGTGCCAGCTCACTGGGGACAGGTCAGCCCCAGCATTTT; CDR3aa: CASSLGTGQPQHF
v_gene: TRBV5-1; abundance: many; j_gene: TRBJ2-7; d_gene: TRBD2; CDR3nt: TGCGCCAGCAGCTCTGGGACTAGCGGGAGGTGGGAGTACGAGCAGTACTTC; CDR3aa: CASSSGTSGRWEYEQYF
v_gene: TRBV19; abundance: many; j_gene: TRBJ2-3; d_gene: TRBD2; CDR3nt: TGTGCCAGTAGTACTCGATTGGGACTAGCGGGAGTAAAGGTAGATACGCAGTATTTT; CDR3aa: CASSTRLGLAGVKVDTQYF
v_gene: TRBV6-5; abundance: many; j_gene: TRBJ2-1; d_gene: NA; CDR3nt: TGTGCCAGCAGTGCCGGGACCTCGGCAGGCGATGAGCAGTTCTTC; CDR3aa: CASSAGTSAGDEQFF
v_gene: TRBV27; abundance: many; j_gene: TRBJ2-7; d_gene: NA; CDR3nt: TGTGCCAGCAGCCTTAGATTGGGGGCCCTCGAGCAGTACTTC; CDR3aa: CASSLRLGALEQYF
v_gene: TRBV5-1; abundance: many; j_gene: TRBJ2-3; d_gene: NA; CDR3nt: TGCGCCAGCAGCTTGGTCGACTGGTTGGATACGCAGTATTTT; CDR3aa: CASSLVDWLDTQYF
v_gene: TRBV12-3/TRBV12-4; abundance: many; j_gene: TRBJ2-5; d_gene: NA; CDR3nt: TGTGCCAGCAGTCCATCCCCCTCGGGCCTCGGAGGGGAGACCCAGTACTTC; CDR3aa: CASSPSPSGLGGETQYF
v_gene: TRBV6-5; abundance: many; j_gene: TRBJ2-7; d_gene: TRBD2; CDR3nt: TGTGCCAGCAGTGACACTAGCGGGAGATCCTACGAGCAGTACTTC; CDR3aa: CASSDTSGRSYEQYF
v_gene: TRBV7-3; abundance: many; j_gene: TRBJ1-6; d_gene: NA; CDR3nt: TGTGCCAGCAGCTTAACGGGTGGCGAATCACCCCTCCACTTT; CDR3aa: CASSLTGGESPLHF
v_gene: TRBV20-1; abundance: many; j_gene: TRBJ2-1; d_gene: NA; CDR3nt: TGCAGTGCTCCCCCTACGGGGCGGACCCCTTCCTACAATGAGCAGTTCTTC; CDR3aa: CSAPPTGRTPSYNEQFF
v_gene: TRBV7-9; abundance: many; j_gene: TRBJ1-3; d_gene: NA; CDR3nt: TGTGCCAGCAGCTTAGCCTTTGGGGGGCGAGGAAACACCATATATTTT; CDR3aa: CASSLAFGGRGNTIYF
v_gene: TRBV27; abundance: few; j_gene: TRBJ2-1; d_gene: NA; CDR3nt: TGTGCCAGCAGTTTAACGGGACCCCGCCCCTCCTACAATGAGCAGTTCTTC; CDR3aa: CASSLTGPRPSYNEQFF
v_gene: TRBV5-1; abundance: many; j_gene: TRBJ2-1; d_gene: NA; CDR3nt: TGCGCCAGCAGCCTCAAACCGGACTACCGGAATGAGCAGTTCTTC; CDR3aa: CASSLKPDYRNEQFF
v_gene: TRBV2; abundance: many; j_gene: TRBJ2-3; d_gene: TRBD2; CDR3nt: TGTGCCAGCAGTGTCATAGGTAGCGGGATGACAGATACGCAGTATTTT; CDR3aa: CASSVIGSGMTDTQYF
v_gene: TRBV9; abundance: many; j_gene: TRBJ2-1; d_gene: NA; CDR3nt: TGTGCCAGCAGCGTAGGACCTGGGAGTGAGCAGTTCTTC; CDR3aa: CASSVGPGSEQFF
v_gene: TRBV12-5; abundance: many; j_gene: TRBJ2-1; d_gene: NA; CDR3nt: TGTGCTAGTGGTTTGCAGGGTAGGGATGAGCAGTTCTTC; CDR3aa: CASGLQGRDEQFF
v_gene: TRBV2; abundance: many; j_gene: TRBJ2-1; d_gene: TRBD2; CDR3nt: TGTGCCAGAAGGGGACTAGCGGGAGGTGGGTCCTACAATGAGCAGTTCTTC; CDR3aa: CARRGLAGGGSYNEQFF
v_gene: TRBV3-1; abundance: many; j_gene: TRBJ2-7; d_gene: TRBD2; CDR3nt: TGTGCCAGCAGCCAAGCACTAGCGGGGGACTACGAGCAGTACTTC; CDR3aa: CASSQALAGDYEQYF
v_gene: TRBV3-1; abundance: many; j_gene: TRBJ1-2; d_gene: NA; CDR3nt: TGTGCCAGCAGCCAAGGTTTACAGGGCTATGGCTACACCTTC; CDR3aa: CASSQGLQGYGYTF
v_gene: TRBV19; abundance: many; j_gene: TRBJ1-6; d_gene: TRBD1; CDR3nt: TGTGCCAGTAGCCCAAGGACAGGGGGTACTGGGGCCCTCCACTTT; CDR3aa: CASSPRTGGTGALHF
v_gene: TRBV3-1; abundance: few; j_gene: TRBJ2-7; d_gene: NA; CDR3nt: TGTGCCAGCAGCCAAGGACGACGGTCCTCCTACGAGCAGTACTTC; CDR3aa: CASSQGRRSSYEQYF
v_gene: TRBV7-2; abundance: many; j_gene: TRBJ2-7; d_gene: NA; CDR3nt: TGTGCCAGCAGCTTATTAGTCCCCTACGAGCAGTACTTC; CDR3aa: CASSLLVPYEQYF
v_gene: TRBV15; abundance: few; j_gene: TRBJ2-1; d_gene: TRBD2; CDR3nt: TGTGCCACCAGCAGAACTAGCGGGAGAGCACCAAGCTCCTACAGTGAGCAGTTCTTC; CDR3aa: CATSRTSGRAPSSYSEQFF
v_gene: TRBV7-3; abundance: many; j_gene: TRBJ1-2; d_gene: NA; CDR3nt: TGTGCCAGCAGCTCCTTGGACAGACCTTGGAACTATGGCTACACCTTC; CDR3aa: CASSSLDRPWNYGYTF
v_gene: TRBV20-1; abundance: many; j_gene: TRBJ2-3; d_gene: NA; CDR3nt: TGCAGTGCTAGAGTGGAAAGGAGGGGAAATACGCAGTATTTT; CDR3aa: CSARVERRGNTQYF
v_gene: TRBV12-3/TRBV12-4; abundance: NA; j_gene: TRBJ2-3; d_gene: TRBD2; CDR3nt: TGTGCCAGCAGTTTGGGGACTAGCGGAGGTAGGGGAGATACGCAGTATTTT; CDR3aa: CASSLGTSGGRGDTQYF
v_gene: TRBV5-1; abundance: many; j_gene: TRBJ1-2; d_gene: NA; CDR3nt: TGCGCCAGCAGCTTGGAAGGGAGGTATGGCTACACCTTC; CDR3aa: CASSLEGRYGYTF
v_gene: TRBV20-1; abundance: many; j_gene: TRBJ2-1; d_gene: TRBD2; CDR3nt: TGCAGTGCGCTGGTGGGAGGGAGGGCCCGGAATGAGCAGTTCTTC; CDR3aa: CSALVGGRARNEQFF
v_gene: TRBV18; abundance: many; j_gene: TRBJ2-7; d_gene: TRBD2; CDR3nt: TGTGCCAGCTCACCGGGACTAGCGGGAGTTGGGGAGCAGTACTTC; CDR3aa: CASSPGLAGVGEQYF
v_gene: TRBV29-1; abundance: many; j_gene: TRBJ2-2; d_gene: TRBD1; CDR3nt: TGCAGCGTTAAAACAGGGGCGAACACCGGGGAGCTGTTTTTT; CDR3aa: CSVKTGANTGELFF
v_gene: TRBV19; abundance: many; j_gene: TRBJ1-6; d_gene: NA; CDR3nt: TGTGCCAGTAGTTGGGCAGCAGATTCACCCCTCCACTTT; CDR3aa: CASSWAADSPLHF